The rows below give T cell receptor beta chains drawn from one sample of a study of blood T cell repertoires in COVID-19. The assay was immunoSEQ multiplex PCR, and TCRdb's table has in-frame clones only and misses some. The top ten clones hold around 1.5% of a sample with roughly 220,000 clones, around 80% of them seen once. Material: peripheral blood. These receptor sequences come from a woman aged 40 to 50 who had recovered from COVID-19. CDR3s leave out the opening cysteine and the closing phenylalanine or tryptophan. Fields, in order: V gene, CDR3 protein.

TRBV10-3 | AIGARQGEETQY
TRBV6-5 | ASSDTSGGAGEQY
TRBV6-5 | ASRGTGGSLSYT
TRBV7-9 | ASSSIFSGTEAF
TRBV7-9 | ASSLRDSEKLF
TRBV11-3 | ASSSTGAPSTDTQY
TRBV13 | ASSTSGGEETQY
TRBV20-1 | SASNPGLEGTQY
TRBV5-1 | ASRFEGILYEQY
TRBV13 | ASSQAGLAGGRSTDTQY
TRBV4-2 | ASSFEAGGAFNEQF
TRBV7-2 | ASSFGQGMGNTEAF
TRBV7-2 | ASSLWPSGGFEQF
TRBV19 | ASSTWTGRRDGYT
TRBV4-2 | ASSQPTSSYEQY
TRBV6-2/TRBV6-3 | ASSYFGLRQETQY
TRBV5-1 | ASSLAGQHHEKLF
TRBV4-2 | ASSPAGVNQETQY